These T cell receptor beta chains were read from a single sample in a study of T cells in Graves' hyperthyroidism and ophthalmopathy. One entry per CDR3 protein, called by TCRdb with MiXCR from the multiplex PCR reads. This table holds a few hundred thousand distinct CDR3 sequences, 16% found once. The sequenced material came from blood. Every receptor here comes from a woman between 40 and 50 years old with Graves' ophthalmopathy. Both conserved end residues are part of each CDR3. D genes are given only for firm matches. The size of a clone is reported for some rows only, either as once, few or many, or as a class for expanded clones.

DNA: TGTGCCAGCAGCCAAGGGGTTCTACACTCCTACGAGCAGTACTTC
CDR3: CASSQGVLHSYEQYF
J: TRBJ2-7
size: many
V: TRBV3-1
D: NA

DNA: TGTGCCAGCAGTTTATCCCCATGGTCCGGGCCAAACACCATATATTTT
CDR3: CASSLSPWSGPNTIYF
J: TRBJ1-3
size: NA
V: TRBV28
D: NA

DNA: TGTGCCTGGAGCCTCGACAGACCCTACGAGCAGTACTTC
CDR3: CAWSLDRPYEQYF
J: TRBJ2-7
size: NA
V: TRBV30
D: NA

DNA: TGCAGTGCTAGAGTCCGGGGTGAGGACGGGGAGCTGTTTTTT
CDR3: CSARVRGEDGELFF
J: TRBJ2-2
size: few
V: TRBV20-1
D: NA

DNA: TGTGCCAGCAGTCCGGAGAGGGGGAACACTGAAGCTTTCTTT
CDR3: CASSPERGNTEAFF
J: TRBJ1-1
size: many
V: TRBV6-1
D: NA

DNA: TGCGCCAGCAGCTTGGGCGGGAGCCTCTATGAGCAGTTCTTC
CDR3: CASSLGGSLYEQFF
J: TRBJ2-1
size: few
V: TRBV5-1
D: TRBD2

DNA: TGTGCCAGTAGCTTACCCGGGACAGGGGCAACAGATACGCAGTATTTT
CDR3: CASSLPGTGATDTQYF
J: TRBJ2-3
size: few
V: TRBV19
D: TRBD1

DNA: TGTGCCAGCAGCCTGAGCGGGACCTACAATGAGCAGTTCTTC
CDR3: CASSLSGTYNEQFF
J: TRBJ2-1
size: many
V: TRBV2
D: TRBD2

DNA: TGTGCCTGGAGTGTAAGCGGTCCCCAGCCCCAGCATTTT
CDR3: CAWSVSGPQPQHF
J: TRBJ1-5
size: NA
V: TRBV30
D: NA

DNA: TGCAGCGTTGTCCCTGCGGGAGCCTACGAGCAGTACTTC
CDR3: CSVVPAGAYEQYF
J: TRBJ2-7
size: NA
V: TRBV29-1
D: TRBD2

DNA: TGTGCCAGCAGTTATAAGGCTCCCACCGCGGTACCCCTCCACTTT
CDR3: CASSYKAPTAVPLHF
J: TRBJ1-6
size: few
V: TRBV6-1
D: NA

DNA: TGTGCCAGCAGTGCGAACCGTGGGGAGCTGTTTTTT
CDR3: CASSANRGELFF
J: TRBJ2-2
size: many
V: TRBV2
D: NA

DNA: TGTGCCAGCTCAAATGGACTAGCGGGTAACGAGCAGTACTTC
CDR3: CASSNGLAGNEQYF
J: TRBJ2-7
size: NA
V: TRBV18
D: TRBD2

DNA: TGCGCCAGCAGCTTGGAAGGGGACGGAAACAATGAGCAGTTCTTC
CDR3: CASSLEGDGNNEQFF
J: TRBJ2-1
size: many
V: TRBV5-1
D: NA

DNA: TGCGCCAGCAGCCCCCGCCCCGGGGGGCCTTACAATGAGCAGTTCTTC
CDR3: CASSPRPGGPYNEQFF
J: TRBJ2-1
size: many
V: TRBV5-1
D: NA

DNA: TGCAGCGTTGAATCTCCGTTCGAGCCAGGGGCAGATACGCAGTATTTT
CDR3: CSVESPFEPGADTQYF
J: TRBJ2-3
size: NA
V: TRBV29-1
D: NA

DNA: TGTGCCAGCAGTAACAGGGGAAGCTATGGCTACACCTTC
CDR3: CASSNRGSYGYTF
J: TRBJ1-2
size: many
V: TRBV28
D: TRBD1

DNA: TGTGCCTGGAGTGGAGGGCAGGGGGCCAGAGATACGCAGTATTTT
CDR3: CAWSGGQGARDTQYF
J: TRBJ2-3
size: NA
V: TRBV30
D: TRBD1

DNA: TGTGCCAGTAGTGGCCCCCCTGGGGCAGGGAGGGATGAGCAGTTCTTC
CDR3: CASSGPPGAGRDEQFF
J: TRBJ2-1
size: NA
V: TRBV19
D: TRBD2

DNA: TGTGCCAGCAACCGACTAGCGGGAAACACCGGGGAGCTGTTTTTT
CDR3: CASNRLAGNTGELFF
J: TRBJ2-2
size: many
V: TRBV2
D: TRBD2

DNA: TGCGCCAGCAGCCCCGAGCGGGGAAGCACAGATACGCAGTATTTT
CDR3: CASSPERGSTDTQYF
J: TRBJ2-3
size: many
V: TRBV5-1
D: TRBD2

DNA: TGTGCCAATTCAGACATGAACGATTCACCCCTCCACTTT
CDR3: CANSDMNDSPLHF
J: TRBJ1-6
size: NA
V: TRBV6-1
D: NA

DNA: TGTGCCAGCAGCGTAGGACCTAGCGGAGGGCTTTACGAGCAGTACTTC
CDR3: CASSVGPSGGLYEQYF
J: TRBJ2-7
size: NA
V: TRBV9
D: TRBD2

DNA: TGTGCCAGCAGGGCACGGGACGTGGACGGTGGCTACACCTTC
CDR3: CASRARDVDGGYTF
J: TRBJ1-2
size: NA
V: TRBV2
D: NA

DNA: TGTGCCAGCTCACCAAATGAGTACGGAACTTCCTACGAGCAGTACTTC
CDR3: CASSPNEYGTSYEQYF
J: TRBJ2-7
size: few
V: TRBV18
D: NA

DNA: TGCAGTGCTCCTAGCGGGAGTACCTACAATGAGCAGTTCTTC
CDR3: CSAPSGSTYNEQFF
J: TRBJ2-1
size: NA
V: TRBV20-1
D: TRBD2

DNA: TGTGCCAGCATTCGTACTAGCGGTAACACCGGGGAGCTGTTTTTT
CDR3: CASIRTSGNTGELFF
J: TRBJ2-2
size: NA
V: TRBV2
D: TRBD2

DNA: TGTGCCAGCAGCTCACGGGACAGGAGCTCCTACGAGCAGTACTTC
CDR3: CASSSRDRSSYEQYF
J: TRBJ2-7
size: NA
V: TRBV7-4
D: TRBD1

DNA: TGCGCCAGCAGCCAAGATTGGGGGGGGAGGGCCGGCAATCAGCCCCAGCATTTT
CDR3: CASSQDWGGRAGNQPQHF
J: TRBJ1-5
size: NA
V: TRBV4-1
D: NA

DNA: TGTGCCAGCAGCCTGGGACAGAAGACAGATACGCAGTATTTT
CDR3: CASSLGQKTDTQYF
J: TRBJ2-3
size: many
V: TRBV11-2
D: TRBD1

DNA: TGTGCCAGCAGCCATCGACAGGGAGGGAACACTGAAGCTTTCTTT
CDR3: CASSHRQGGNTEAFF
J: TRBJ1-1
size: many
V: TRBV11-3
D: TRBD1

DNA: TGTGCCAGCAGTGATAACGGAGCTAACTATGGCTACACCTTC
CDR3: CASSDNGANYGYTF
J: TRBJ1-2
size: many
V: TRBV2
D: NA

DNA: TGTGCCTGGAGTAGCTGGGGGGGCTTCGGGGAGCTGTTTTTT
CDR3: CAWSSWGGFGELFF
J: TRBJ2-2
size: many
V: TRBV30
D: NA

DNA: TGTGCCTGGAGTGTAGGGCCGACCAATGAGCAGTTCTTC
CDR3: CAWSVGPTNEQFF
J: TRBJ2-1
size: many
V: TRBV30
D: NA

DNA: TGTGCCAGCAGCTTGCGGTGGACGGGGGGGGGTACAGATACGCAGTATTTT
CDR3: CASSLRWTGGGTDTQYF
J: TRBJ2-3
size: many
V: TRBV7-2
D: TRBD2

DNA: TGCAGCGTTTACCCCGGGACTGTTGAAGCTTTCTTT
CDR3: CSVYPGTVEAFF
J: TRBJ1-1
size: NA
V: TRBV29-1
D: NA

DNA: TGTGCCAGCAGCCCTACCAGGTCCGGGACCGGGGCCAACGTCCTGACTTTC
CDR3: CASSPTRSGTGANVLTF
J: TRBJ2-6
size: many
V: TRBV7-8
D: NA

DNA: TGTGCCAGCAGCCAGGCAGAGGCTGTCTCCTACGAGCAGTACTTC
CDR3: CASSQAEAVSYEQYF
J: TRBJ2-7
size: few
V: TRBV13
D: NA

DNA: TGTGCCAGTCTAGCGGCAAGATATAATGAGCAGTTCTTC
CDR3: CASLAARYNEQFF
J: TRBJ2-1
size: many
V: TRBV11-2
D: TRBD2

DNA: TGCGCCAGCAGCGGGACACAGGGGACTGAAGCTTTCTTT
CDR3: CASSGTQGTEAFF
J: TRBJ1-1
size: NA
V: TRBV5-1
D: TRBD1

DNA: TGTGCCAGCAGCGTAGTGACCCCAGGTGAGCAGTTCTTC
CDR3: CASSVVTPGEQFF
J: TRBJ2-1
size: NA
V: TRBV9
D: NA

DNA: TGTGCCAGCGCGGGGGGGCGGGCCGCCTACGAGCAGTACTTC
CDR3: CASAGGRAAYEQYF
J: TRBJ2-7
size: few
V: TRBV6-1
D: TRBD2

DNA: TGTGCCAGCAAGTTGACAGGCAGTGAAAAACTGTTTTTT
CDR3: CASKLTGSEKLFF
J: TRBJ1-4
size: many
V: TRBV7-9
D: NA

DNA: TGTGCCAGCAGCTTGGTGTTCGCCATCTCGGGGCAGTACTTC
CDR3: CASSLVFAISGQYF
J: TRBJ2-7
size: many
V: TRBV5-6
D: NA

DNA: TGTGCCAGCAGCTCCTTTGGCCTTGAGCAGTTCTTC
CDR3: CASSSFGLEQFF
J: TRBJ2-1
size: many
V: TRBV3-1
D: NA

DNA: TGCAGCGTTGAATTACCGGACCTCACAGATACGCAGTATTTT
CDR3: CSVELPDLTDTQYF
J: TRBJ2-3
size: many
V: TRBV29-1
D: NA

DNA: TGTGCCAGCAGCTTAATGCCTAGCGGGGGGGCAGCAGAGACCCAGTACTTC
CDR3: CASSLMPSGGAAETQYF
J: TRBJ2-5
size: many
V: TRBV7-3
D: TRBD2

DNA: TGTGCCAGCAGCCGTAGCTTGAGCTCTAAAGAGACCCAGTACTTC
CDR3: CASSRSLSSKETQYF
J: TRBJ2-5
size: few
V: TRBV6-2/TRBV6-3
D: NA

DNA: TGTGCCAGTAGTCTACAGGGGATGGCAGGAAACACCATATATTTT
CDR3: CASSLQGMAGNTIYF
J: TRBJ1-3
size: once
V: TRBV19
D: TRBD1

DNA: TGTGCCAGCAGTTACAGGGGGTTTTCCACAGATACGCAGTATTTT
CDR3: CASSYRGFSTDTQYF
J: TRBJ2-3
size: NA
V: TRBV6-6
D: NA

DNA: TGCGCCAGTCGGCGGTTTGCTAATGAAAAACTGTTTTTT
CDR3: CASRRFANEKLFF
J: TRBJ1-4
size: NA
V: TRBV5-1
D: NA

DNA: TGTGCCAGCAGAGGCAACCAAGAGACCCAGTACTTC
CDR3: CASRGNQETQYF
J: TRBJ2-5
size: many
V: TRBV2
D: NA